Detailed here is one TCR beta chain. This clone has only one observation. Its target antigen remains unknown. No much larger clone is present one base from it, and per-base qualities are unavailable. The sample comes from a study of T cell changes during pregnancy in multiple sclerosis (dated by TCRdb to between 2018 and 2021). Regarding the research as a whole: Changes in the T cell repertoire over the course of pregnancy were examined in this study in women with multiple sclerosis.

V is clipped by 0 bases and J by 2 bases, and the sequence between their germline boundaries is 7 bases long. The germline V gene supplies CDR1 MNHEY and CDR2 SVGAGI. The CDR3 starts with the cysteine, ends with the phenylalanine, and has 14 residues. Left in the record is the CDR3 DNA by itself, 42 bases read in frame from the first base. To prepare the library, the immunoSEQ multiplex PCR assay was applied. TCRdb mirrors the immuneACCESS table, restricted to in-frame sequences. Some clones are absent from its copies; in checked studies, under half trace to an unresolved V gene, and the reason for the others is unknown. The sample table holds 35,000 to 50,000 clones, of which approximately 91% were seen once. The top ten hold roughly 1.9% of the sample.

The receptor's source is a female donor in good health, enrolled as a control in a pregnancy study. The chain links TRBV6-5 with TRBJ2-5, with no confidently assigned D gene. The sequenced sample was CD4+ T cells from peripheral blood mononuclear cells, obtained after pregnancy. Here is the DNA: TGTGCCAGCAGTTACTCATTCTCTCAAGAGACCCAGTACTTC. This translates into CASSYSFSQETQYF.